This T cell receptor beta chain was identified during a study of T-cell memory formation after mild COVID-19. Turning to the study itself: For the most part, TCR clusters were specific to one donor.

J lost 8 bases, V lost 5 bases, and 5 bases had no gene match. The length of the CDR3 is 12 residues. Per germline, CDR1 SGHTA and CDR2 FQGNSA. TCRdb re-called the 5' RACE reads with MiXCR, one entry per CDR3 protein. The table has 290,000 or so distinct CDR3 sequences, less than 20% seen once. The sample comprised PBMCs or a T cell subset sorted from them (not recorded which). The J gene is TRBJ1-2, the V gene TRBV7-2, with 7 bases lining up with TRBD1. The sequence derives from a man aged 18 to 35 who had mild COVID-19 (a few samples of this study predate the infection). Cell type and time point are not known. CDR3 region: CASSARQGGYTF. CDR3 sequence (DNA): TGTGCCAGCAGCGCCCGACAGGGCGGCTACACCTTC.